This is a list of T cell receptor beta chains from one sample in a study of cytomegalovirus exposure and HLA in healthy donors. Produced via immunoSEQ multiplex PCR; TCRdb's table is partial and in-frame only. Its table lists roughly 60,000 clones. Sequencing was done on a sample of PBMCs. These receptor sequences come from a male donor in good health and CMV-seronegative. The CDR3 runs from the conserved cysteine through the conserved F or W. A D gene is named only where the DNA matches it firmly. Clone size is shown for a subset of rows, as once, few, many or a class of expanded clone.

cdr3_aa: CASSDLRGGEKFF; cdr3_nt: TGTGCCAGCAGTGATTTGCGGGGGGGCGAGAAGTTCTTC; clone_size: NA; j_call: TRBJ2-1; d_call: TRBD2; v_call: TRBV6-4
cdr3_aa: CASSLGDVVQGEAFF; cdr3_nt: TGTGCCAGCAGCTTAGGTGATGTCGTGCAGGGTGAAGCTTTCTTT; clone_size: NA; j_call: TRBJ1-1; d_call: NA; v_call: TRBV7-9
cdr3_aa: CASSLTGGGQPQHF; cdr3_nt: TGTGCCAGCAGTCTGACAGGGGGAGGTCAGCCCCAGCATTTT; clone_size: NA; j_call: TRBJ1-5; d_call: TRBD1; v_call: TRBV28
cdr3_aa: CASSLSRDNSPLHF; cdr3_nt: TGTGCCAGCAGCTTAAGCAGGGATAATTCACCCCTCCACTTT; clone_size: NA; j_call: TRBJ1-6; d_call: NA; v_call: TRBV7-9
cdr3_aa: CASSPRRNEKLFF; cdr3_nt: TGTGCCAGCTCACCACGCAGGAATGAAAAACTGTTTTTT; clone_size: NA; j_call: TRBJ1-4; d_call: NA; v_call: TRBV18
cdr3_aa: CASTQLGYTF; cdr3_nt: TGTGCCAGCACCCAACTTGGCTACACCTTC; clone_size: NA; j_call: TRBJ1-2; d_call: NA; v_call: TRBV28
cdr3_aa: CASSPLAGNNYEQYF; cdr3_nt: TGTGCCAGCAGCCCACTAGCGGGGAACAACTACGAGCAGTACTTC; clone_size: NA; j_call: TRBJ2-7; d_call: TRBD2; v_call: TRBV13
cdr3_aa: CASSFDPGLSGYTF; cdr3_nt: TGCGCCAGCAGCTTTGATCCAGGGCTTAGCGGCTACACCTTC; clone_size: NA; j_call: TRBJ1-2; d_call: NA; v_call: TRBV5-1
cdr3_aa: CASSADRGGENQYF; cdr3_nt: TGTGCCAGCAGCGCGGACAGGGGCGGGGAGAACCAGTACTTC; clone_size: NA; j_call: TRBJ2-5; d_call: TRBD1; v_call: TRBV14
cdr3_aa: CASSLTGGHLEGYTF; cdr3_nt: TGTGCCAGCAGCTTAACAGGGGGCCACCTTGAAGGCTACACCTTC; clone_size: NA; j_call: TRBJ1-2; d_call: TRBD1; v_call: TRBV7-3
cdr3_aa: CASSPTGTGGSYEQYF; cdr3_nt: TGCGCCAGCAGTCCTACCGGGACAGGTGGCTCCTACGAGCAGTACTTC; clone_size: NA; j_call: TRBJ2-7; d_call: TRBD1; v_call: TRBV4-1
cdr3_aa: CASSQSDAAGGPTDTQYF; cdr3_nt: TGTGCCAGCAGCCAGAGTGACGCAGCGGGGGGCCCCACAGATACGCAGTATTTT; clone_size: NA; j_call: TRBJ2-3; d_call: TRBD2; v_call: TRBV4-2
cdr3_aa: CAWGARGNQPQHF; cdr3_nt: TGTGCCTGGGGGGCCCGGGGGAATCAGCCCCAGCATTTT; clone_size: NA; j_call: TRBJ1-5; d_call: NA; v_call: TRBV30
cdr3_aa: CASSENRGGYGYTF; cdr3_nt: TGTGCCAGCAGCGAGAACAGGGGTGGTTATGGCTACACCTTC; clone_size: NA; j_call: TRBJ1-2; d_call: TRBD1; v_call: TRBV11-2
cdr3_aa: CASSQALAGVVTDTQYF; cdr3_nt: TGCGCCAGCAGCCAAGCCCTAGCGGGCGTGGTTACAGATACGCAGTATTTT; clone_size: NA; j_call: TRBJ2-3; d_call: TRBD2; v_call: TRBV4-3
cdr3_aa: CASSLVYSGQNQPQHF; cdr3_nt: TGTGCCAGCAGCTTAGTTTACTCGGGACAGAATCAGCCCCAGCATTTT; clone_size: NA; j_call: TRBJ1-5; d_call: TRBD1; v_call: TRBV7-8
cdr3_aa: CASRLGVQGMANSPLHF; cdr3_nt: TGTGCAAGTCGCTTAGGGGTCCAGGGGATGGCTAATTCACCCCTCCACTTT; clone_size: NA; j_call: TRBJ1-6; d_call: NA; v_call: TRBV12-2
cdr3_aa: CASSVAVAGGSTGELFF; cdr3_nt: TGTGCCAGCAGCGTAGCGGTAGCGGGAGGCTCCACCGGGGAGCTGTTTTTT; clone_size: NA; j_call: TRBJ2-2; d_call: TRBD2; v_call: TRBV9
cdr3_aa: CASSPTGAYEQYF; cdr3_nt: TGCGCCAGCAGCCCGACAGGGGCCTACGAGCAGTACTTC; clone_size: NA; j_call: TRBJ2-7; d_call: TRBD1; v_call: TRBV5-1
cdr3_aa: CASSPTTGLAGASTDTQYF; cdr3_nt: TGTGCCAGCTCACCAACTACCGGACTAGCGGGAGCTAGCACAGATACGCAGTATTTT; clone_size: NA; j_call: TRBJ2-3; d_call: TRBD2; v_call: TRBV18
cdr3_aa: CASSPPASGRGIQYF; cdr3_nt: TGTGCCAGCAGCCCCCCAGCAAGTGGACGGGGCATTCAGTACTTC; clone_size: NA; j_call: TRBJ2-4; d_call: NA; v_call: TRBV7-2
cdr3_aa: CASSQVPGGGGQPQHF; cdr3_nt: TGTGCCAGCAGCCAAGTACCCGGGGGGGGAGGTCAGCCCCAGCATTTT; clone_size: NA; j_call: TRBJ1-5; d_call: NA; v_call: TRBV4-2
cdr3_aa: CASSRTVVGELFF; cdr3_nt: TGTGCCAGTAGTAGGACAGTCGTCGGGGAGCTGTTTTTT; clone_size: NA; j_call: TRBJ2-2; d_call: NA; v_call: TRBV19
cdr3_aa: CASSLGLSGANVLTF; cdr3_nt: TGTGCCAGCAGCTTGGGACTATCTGGGGCCAACGTCCTGACTTTC; clone_size: NA; j_call: TRBJ2-6; d_call: TRBD2; v_call: TRBV7-2
cdr3_aa: CASSLTSGGSSSTDTQYF; cdr3_nt: TGTGCCAGCAGCCTCACTAGCGGAGGATCCTCTAGCACAGATACGCAGTATTTT; clone_size: NA; j_call: TRBJ2-3; d_call: TRBD2; v_call: TRBV7-6
cdr3_aa: CASTKTGTVLSYEQYF; cdr3_nt: TGCGCCAGCACCAAAACCGGGACAGTCCTCTCCTACGAGCAGTACTTC; clone_size: NA; j_call: TRBJ2-7; d_call: TRBD1; v_call: TRBV10-1
cdr3_aa: CTRPTPQGVKNEQFF; cdr3_nt: TGTACGAGACCCACCCCCCAGGGGGTAAAGAATGAGCAGTTCTTC; clone_size: NA; j_call: TRBJ2-1; d_call: TRBD1; v_call: TRBV7-9
cdr3_aa: CASSRLLAETQYF; cdr3_nt: TGCGCCAGCAGCCGGTTACTAGCGGAGACCCAGTACTTC; clone_size: NA; j_call: TRBJ2-5; d_call: TRBD2; v_call: TRBV4-1
cdr3_aa: CASSYQGGETDTQYF; cdr3_nt: TGTGCCAGCAGTTACCAGGGTGGGGAAACAGATACGCAGTATTTT; clone_size: NA; j_call: TRBJ2-3; d_call: NA; v_call: TRBV6-6
cdr3_aa: CASSKGDTLAGEQYF; cdr3_nt: TGTGCCAGCAGCAAAGGAGACACCCTGGCGGGGGAGCAGTACTTC; clone_size: NA; j_call: TRBJ2-7; d_call: NA; v_call: TRBV5-4
cdr3_aa: CASSVAPGNEQFF; cdr3_nt: TGTGCCAGCAGCGTAGCTCCGGGGAATGAGCAGTTCTTC; clone_size: medium-sized; j_call: TRBJ2-1; d_call: NA; v_call: TRBV9
cdr3_aa: CASSEWATGSGYGYTF; cdr3_nt: TGTGCCAGCAGTGAGTGGGCGACAGGTAGCGGGTATGGCTACACCTTC; clone_size: NA; j_call: TRBJ1-2; d_call: NA; v_call: TRBV2
cdr3_aa: CASSLAEARYEQYF; cdr3_nt: TGCGCCAGCAGCCTGGCGGAGGCCCGCTACGAGCAGTACTTC; clone_size: NA; j_call: TRBJ2-7; d_call: NA; v_call: TRBV5-1
cdr3_aa: CASSCRDSQQETQYF; cdr3_nt: TGTGCCAGCAGCTGCCGGGACAGTCAGCAAGAGACCCAGTACTTC; clone_size: NA; j_call: TRBJ2-5; d_call: TRBD1; v_call: TRBV7-4
cdr3_aa: CASSPSGQGARETQYF; cdr3_nt: TGTGCCAGCAGCCCGTCGGGACAGGGGGCGCGGGAGACCCAGTACTTC; clone_size: NA; j_call: TRBJ2-5; d_call: TRBD1; v_call: TRBV7-2
cdr3_aa: CATTLVTGANYGYTF; cdr3_nt: TGTGCCACCACATTGGTCACAGGGGCCAACTATGGCTACACCTTC; clone_size: NA; j_call: TRBJ1-2; d_call: TRBD1; v_call: TRBV5-6
cdr3_aa: CASGQGQGFFF; cdr3_nt: TGTGCCAGCGGTCAGGGACAAGGATTCTTCTTC; clone_size: NA; j_call: TRBJ2-7; d_call: NA; v_call: TRBV28
cdr3_aa: CASSLSTRRNQPQHF; cdr3_nt: TGTGCCAGCAGTCTTTCCACGCGCCGCAATCAGCCCCAGCATTTT; clone_size: NA; j_call: TRBJ1-5; d_call: NA; v_call: TRBV25-1